What follows is one TCR beta chain and its context. Other DNA sequences in this sample translate to the same CDR3. This CDR3 is built from 14 residues. V was shortened by 6 bases and J by 1 base, with 11 bases between the two germline ends. CDR1 is SEHNR and CDR2 is FQNEAQ in the germline V gene (reference sequence). Per the study methods: There were no quality scores in the junction-only immunoSEQ sequences, so filtering differed. Profiling relied on immunoSEQ multiplex PCR, and the TCRdb table lists in-frame clones only, not all of them. The V and J calls and the clone size are those of that table, but D and trimming were determined from the DNA. Of some 700,000 clones in the sample, 90% were seen once. The data derive from a study of shared clonotypes between healthy human individuals. The wider study: The cohort comprised a couple of women and a few men. Their ages spanned 18 to 49 years.

The material sequenced was memory CD8+ T cells from PBMCs. Subset given: CD45RO+ cells pooled with CCR7-negative TemRA cells. This TCR was sampled from a man aged 18 to 29 in good health. Some clones in this sample may be carry-over from other donors' samples. This sequence joins TRBV7-9 and TRBJ2-3; perhaps TRBD1 as D (6 bases). The CDR3 DNA follows: TGTGCCAGCAGTTCACGACAGGGCACAGATACGCAGTATTTT. The encoded protein is CASSSRQGTDTQYF.